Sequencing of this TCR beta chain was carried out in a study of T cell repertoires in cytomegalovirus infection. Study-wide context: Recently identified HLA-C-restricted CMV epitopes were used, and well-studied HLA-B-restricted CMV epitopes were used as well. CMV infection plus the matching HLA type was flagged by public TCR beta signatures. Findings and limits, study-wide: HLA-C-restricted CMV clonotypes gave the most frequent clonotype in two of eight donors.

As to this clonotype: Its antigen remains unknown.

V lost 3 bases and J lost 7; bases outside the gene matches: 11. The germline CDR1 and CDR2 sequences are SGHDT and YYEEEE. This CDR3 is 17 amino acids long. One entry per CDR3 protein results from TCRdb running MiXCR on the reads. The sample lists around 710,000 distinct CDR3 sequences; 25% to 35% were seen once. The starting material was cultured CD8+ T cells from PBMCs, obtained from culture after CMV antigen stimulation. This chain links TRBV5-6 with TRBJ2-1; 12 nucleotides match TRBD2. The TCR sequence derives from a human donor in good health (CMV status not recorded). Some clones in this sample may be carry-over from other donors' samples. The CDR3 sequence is CASSYLAGGPVQNEQFF. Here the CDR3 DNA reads TGTGCCAGCAGCTACCTAGCGGGGGGGCCGGTACAGAATGAGCAGTTCTTC. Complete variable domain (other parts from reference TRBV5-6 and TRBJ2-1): DAGVTQSPTHLIKTRGQQVTLRCSPKSGHDTVSWYQQALGQGPQFIFQYYEEEERQRGNFPDRFSGHQFPNYSSELNVNALLLGDSALYLCASSYLAGGPVQNEQFFGPGTRLTVL.